This TCR beta chain was observed in a study of blood T cell repertoires in COVID-19. CDR1 and CDR2 from the germline V gene are ENHRY and SYGVKD. Trimming at V came to 8 bases and at J to 4 bases, leaving 14 bases not matched to a gene. This CDR3 contains 16 residues. As originally analysed: Nucleated cell counts were estimated from reference gene primer amplification. Using immunoSEQ multiplex PCR, the repertoire was profiled, and TCRdb retains in-frame clones only, with some absent. V and J calls and clone size come straight from that table; D and trimming were deduced from the DNA. The sample includes about 150,000 clones, about 88% of them seen just once.

The chain links TRBV10-3 to TRBJ1-3; 7 nucleotides match TRBD1. The clonotype comes from a woman in her seventies with acute or convalescent COVID-19. The sequenced sample consisted of peripheral blood. Here the CDR3 DNA reads TGTGCCATCCGAGACAGGGATCCTGTCGTAGGAAACACCATATATTTT. It yields the protein CAIRDRDPVVGNTIYF.